This T cell receptor beta chain comes out of a study of cytomegalovirus exposure and HLA in healthy donors. Findings and limits, study-wide: One later analysis, an examination of the 90 to 150 validation repertoires, found that first-cohort TCR clusters tended to co-occur in them.

This clone is a singleton in its sample. Its antigen is currently unknown. Using immunoSEQ multiplex PCR, the repertoire was profiled, and TCRdb retains in-frame clones only, with some absent. The sample includes about 180,000 clones, around 84% of them seen just once. This CDR3 spans 14 amino acids. Trimming removed 4 bases from V and 0 bases from J, with 11 bases in between. The germline gives CDR1 SGHRS, CDR2 YFSETQ. V gene TRBV5-1 combines with J gene TRBJ2-7, with D maybe TRBD1 (6 bases). The source material was PBMCs. This clonotype originated in a man younger than 35 in good health and CMV-seropositive. CDR3 sequence: CASSDDRSSYEQYF. The CDR3 DNA reads TGCGCCAGCAGCGACGACAGGAGCTCCTACGAGCAGTACTTC.